These 10 T cell receptor beta chains were all obtained from the same sample, sequenced in a study of CD8 T cells in ankylosing spondylitis. TCRdb passed the 5' RACE reads through MiXCR, listing each CDR3 protein once. The data show 470,000 or so distinct CDR3 sequences, 25% to 30% seen once. Which antigens these TCRs recognize remains unknown. Study-level results: Characteristic of ankylosing spondylitis blood, it appeared, was a TCR beta motif comprising roughly eight highly homologous variants.

The sequenced material came from blood, either unsorted or a sorted T cell fraction (not recorded which). The source is a male donor with ankylosing spondylitis.

In its sample, this clonotype was seen a few times. The chain links TRBV27 to TRBJ2-5; D not certain. Trimming took off 0 bases at V and 2 bases at J, with 10 bases between the two ends. Germline lookup yields CDR1 MNHEY and CDR2 SMNVEV (reference sequence). CDR3 size: 15 residues. The CDR3 DNA sequence: TGTGCCAGCAGTTTATCGGGCGTGGATCAAGAGACCCAGTACTTC. It yields the protein CASSLSGVDQETQYF.

This clonotype was observed a handful of times. This rearrangement joins TRBV11-2 to TRBJ2-1; no clear D gene. CDR3 size: 17 residues. Per germline, CDR1 SGHAT and CDR2 FQNNGV. With 5 bases removed from V and 0 bases from J, the gap between germline ends came to 17 bases. As DNA, the CDR3 is TGTGCCAGCAGCGTCCAACCCGACCCGAGCTCCTACAATGAGCAGTTCTTC. This encodes CASSVQPDPSSYNEQFF.

This clonotype was seen a few times. V is TRBV10-1 and J is TRBJ2-1, with a possible D match to TRBD2 (6 bases). Germline V CDR1 and CDR2: WNHNN, SYGVQD (reference sequence). This CDR3 spans 13 amino acids. Trimming removed 6 bases from V and 9 bases from J, with 15 bases in between. The DNA of the CDR3 is TGCGCCAGCAGCACCGGAGGGCACGGTGAGCAGTTCTTC. Translation: CASSTGGHGEQFF.

This clonotype was observed many times. The chain combines TRBV5-1 with TRBJ2-7; perhaps D is TRBD1 or TRBD2 (5 bases each). The V and J ends lost 3 bases and 3 bases respectively, with 13 bases between them. Per germline, CDR1 SGHRS and CDR2 YFSETQ. This CDR3 has 14 amino acids. This CDR3 is CASSSRDGNYEQYF. For the CDR3, the DNA is TGCGCCAGCAGCTCCCGGGACGGGAACTACGAGCAGTACTTC.

This clonotype was observed a handful of times. V and J are TRBV20-1 and TRBJ1-5; 8 bases fit TRBD1. This CDR3 is built from 13 residues. Trimming took 6 bases from V and 4 from J; bases not matched to a gene: 5. The germline V gene encodes CDR1 DFQATT and CDR2 SNEGSKA (reference sequence). The CDR3 nucleotides read TGCAGTGCCCGACGGACAGGGAATCAGCCCCAGCATTTT. Residues: CSARRTGNQPQHF.

This clonotype has just a few counts. V is TRBV11-2 and J is TRBJ1-5; the D gene is possibly TRBD1 (6 bases). The CDR3 length is 14 residues. Per germline, CDR1 SGHAT and CDR2 FQNNGV. The V and J ends lost 5 bases and 7 bases respectively, with 15 bases between them. The CDR3 here is CASSPRGGRQPQHF. The CDR3 DNA reads as TGTGCCAGCAGCCCCCGGGGGGGGCGGCAGCCCCAGCATTTT.

This clonotype showed up just a few times. The chain links TRBV5-6 to TRBJ1-5; 7 nucleotides agree with TRBD1. Germline assignment: CDR1 SGHDT and CDR2 YYEEEE. This CDR3 is built from 16 residues. Trimming at V came to 1 base and at J to 4 bases, leaving 8 bases not matched to a gene. CDR3 in amino acids: CASSLWGGQPNQPQHF. In nucleotides, the CDR3 is TGTGCCAGCAGCTTGTGGGGGGGACAGCCAAATCAGCCCCAGCATTTT.

This chain links TRBV5-6 with TRBJ1-5; perhaps TRBD1 as D (6 bases). Trimming took off 3 bases at V and 1 base at J, with 17 bases between the two ends. CDR1 is SGHDT and CDR2 is YYEEEE in the germline V gene. This CDR3 comprises 17 residues. In DNA, the CDR3 is TGTGCCAGCAGCTGGGGCTCGGGACATTGGAGCAATCAGCCCCAGCATTTT. Translating gives CASSWGSGHWSNQPQHF.

This clonotype showed up many times. This CDR3 reads CSARDGTAYEKLFF. DNA of the CDR3: TGCAGTGCTAGAGACGGGACAGCATATGAAAAACTGTTTTTT. The genes are TRBV20-1 and TRBJ1-4, with TRBD1 identical over 7 bases. This CDR3 spans 14 amino acids. Germline loops: CDR1 DFQATT, CDR2 SNEGSKA (reference sequence). V lost 0 bases to trimming and J lost 6 bases; unmatched junction nucleotides: 4.

The chain joins TRBV6-4 to TRBJ2-7, with D unclear. Germline loops: CDR1 MRHNA, CDR2 SNTAGT. This CDR3 is built from 15 residues. The V and J ends lost 8 bases and 1 base respectively, with 18 bases between them. CDR3 bases: TGTGCCAGCCCGGTTGATGGGAATCGGTCCTACGAGCAGTACGTC. Translation: CASPVDGNRSYEQYV.